This entry lists 3 T cell receptor beta chains sequenced from one sample in a study of blood T cell repertoires in COVID-19. Method: immunoSEQ multiplex PCR; TCRdb's copy keeps in-frame clones and lacks some. The table shows 250,000 to 300,000 clones, with about 86% occurring only once. The sample comprised PBMCs or T cells enriched from blood (not recorded which). The receptors shown here come from a man aged 30-40 years with acute COVID-19.

The rearrangement links TRBV28 to TRBJ1-6, with no clear D. This CDR3 region has 12 residues. Trimming cost V 6 bases and J 7 bases, with 7 bases left between them. Germline V CDR1 and CDR2: MDHEN, SYDVKM. The CDR3 nucleotides read TGTGCCAGCAGCTTCCGGAATTCACCCCTCCACTTT. Translation: CASSFRNSPLHF.

The chain is built from TRBV7-9 and TRBJ1-1; the match to TRBD1 covers 9 bases. The germline CDR1 and CDR2 sequences are SEHNR and FQNEAQ (reference sequence). J lost 6 bases, V lost 3 bases, and 8 bases had no gene match. The CDR3 consists of 15 residues. Written as DNA, the CDR3 is TGTGCCAGCAGCTTCCGGGACAGGGAAGAGGCTGAAGCTTTCTTT. Translated, it gives CASSFRDREEAEAFF.

This clone was seen a handful of times. V usage is TRBV28 and J usage is TRBJ2-7, with D unresolved. This CDR3 has 13 residues. CDR1 is MDHEN and CDR2 is SYDVKM in the germline V gene. V dropped 3 bases and J dropped 2 bases, with 8 bases sitting between them. The DNA for the CDR3 is TGTGCCAGCAGTTTGACGGAGCCCTACGAGCAGTACGTC. Protein product: CASSLTEPYEQYV.